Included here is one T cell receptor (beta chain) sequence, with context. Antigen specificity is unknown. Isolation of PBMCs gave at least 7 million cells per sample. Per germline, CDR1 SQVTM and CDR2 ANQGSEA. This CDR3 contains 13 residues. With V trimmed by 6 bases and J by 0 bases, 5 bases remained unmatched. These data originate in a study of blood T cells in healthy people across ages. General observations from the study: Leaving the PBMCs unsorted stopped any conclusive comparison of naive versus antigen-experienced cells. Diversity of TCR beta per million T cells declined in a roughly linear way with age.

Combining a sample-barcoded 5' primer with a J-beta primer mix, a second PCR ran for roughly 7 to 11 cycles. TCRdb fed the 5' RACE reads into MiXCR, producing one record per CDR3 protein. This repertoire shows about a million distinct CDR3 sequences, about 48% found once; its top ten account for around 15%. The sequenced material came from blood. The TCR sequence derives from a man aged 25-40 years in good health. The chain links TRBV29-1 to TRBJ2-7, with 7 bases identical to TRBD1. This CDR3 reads CSVQQGSSYEQYF. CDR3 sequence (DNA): TGCAGCGTCCAACAGGGGAGCTCCTACGAGCAGTACTTC.